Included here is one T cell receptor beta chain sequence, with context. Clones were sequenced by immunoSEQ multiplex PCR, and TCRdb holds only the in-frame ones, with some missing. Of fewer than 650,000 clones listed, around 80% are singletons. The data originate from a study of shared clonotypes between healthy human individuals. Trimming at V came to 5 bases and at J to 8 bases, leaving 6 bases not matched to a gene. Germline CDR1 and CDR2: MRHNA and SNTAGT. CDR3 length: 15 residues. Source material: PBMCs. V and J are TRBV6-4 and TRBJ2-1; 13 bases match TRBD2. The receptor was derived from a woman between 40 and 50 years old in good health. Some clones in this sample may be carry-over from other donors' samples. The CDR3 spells CASSPRLAGGHEQFF. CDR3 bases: TGTGCCAGCAGTCCCCGACTAGCGGGAGGTCATGAGCAGTTCTTC.